Below are 2 T cell receptor beta chains sequenced from a single sample in a study of PD-L1 blockade in urothelial cancer. Only in-frame clones appear in the TCRdb table, and some are missing; sequencing was by immunoSEQ multiplex PCR. The sample yields 85,000 to 100,000 clones, 90% seen once. The sample was PBMCs, taken around atezolizumab (anti-PD-L1) treatment. The origin of the receptors is a man in his 60s with urothelial cancer.

The chain recombines TRBV18 with TRBJ1-1; 9 positions agree with TRBD1. The germline CDR1 and CDR2 sequences are KGHSH and LQKENI. After removal of 5 bases from V and 6 bases from J, the junction contained 13 bases not matched to a gene. The CDR3 runs to 16 residues. For the CDR3, the DNA is TGTGCCAGCTCAAAAGAGTTACGGGACAGGGTGCCTGAAGCTTTCTTT. This codes for CASSKELRDRVPEAFF.

The chain recombines TRBV7-2 with TRBJ2-1; D unclear. Germline V gives CDR1 SGHTA, CDR2 FQGNSA. The CDR3 runs to 16 residues. Trimming removed 5 bases from V and 2 bases from J, with 16 bases in between. CDR3 bases: TGTGCCAGCAGCCTAGGTGGTTTTTCGGCCTACAATGAGCAGTTCTTC. Translated, it gives CASSLGGFSAYNEQFF. The full variable domain, its missing parts supplied by reference TRBV7-2 and TRBJ2-1, is GAGVSQSPSNKVTEKGKDVELRCDPISGHTALYWYRQSLGQGLEFLIYFQGNSAPDKSGLPSDRFSAERTGGSVSTLTIQRTQQEDSAVYLCASSLGGFSAYNEQFFGPGTRLTVL.